This T cell receptor (beta chain) was profiled in a study of CD8 T cells in Susac syndrome. Notes on the study in general: The TCR sequencing and HLA analysis in the study involved a relatively small number of individuals, as the study acknowledged.

Reverse transcription of 0.5 to 1 ug RNA was performed with random hexamers. The method of amplification for TCR beta CDR3 was immunoSEQ multiplex PCR, covering 54 Vbeta and 13 Jbeta. MiXCR was run by TCRdb on the immunoSEQ multiplex PCR reads, yielding one entry per CDR3 protein. Counted here are approximately 200,000 distinct CDR3 sequences, 80% to 95% occurring once; the ten biggest clones make up around 0.13%. Per germline, CDR1 SGDLS and CDR2 YYNGEE. Trimming removed 4 bases at V and 3 bases at J, with 16 bases between. The CDR3 consists of 15 residues. The sequenced target, TCR beta, came from blood CD8+ and CD4+ T cells. The CD8+ and CD4+ T cells were isolated magnetically using a negative isolation approach, whereas the TEMRA cells were enriched by FACS. This clonotype was counted once. The target antigen is unknown.

The rearrangement joins TRBV9 to TRBJ1-2, with D maybe TRBD1 (6 bases). The sample taken for sequencing was CD8+ T cells from PBMCs. The receptor's source is a human donor with multiple sclerosis. CDR3 protein: CASSSRGADYYGYTF. The CDR3 DNA reads TGTGCCAGCAGCTCCCGGGGGGCAGACTACTATGGCTACACCTTC.